Each of the 31 T cell receptor beta chains below was sequenced from the same sample in a study of cytomegalovirus exposure and HLA in healthy donors. Amplification used 60 Vbeta primers and 13 Jbeta primers. This table comes from immunoSEQ multiplex PCR, and its TCRdb copy is limited to in-frame clones, with some not included. This table holds approximately 150,000 clones, 75% to 90% found once. Specimen: PBMCs. All receptors derive from a woman younger than 45 in good health and CMV-seronegative.

This clone has just one count. The J gene is TRBJ1-5, the V gene TRBV5-1; D is possibly TRBD1 (6 bases). This CDR3 has 15 amino acids. The germline V gene encodes CDR1 SGHRS and CDR2 YFSETQ. V lost 0 bases and J lost 5, with 12 bases in between. This CDR3 is CASSLGRGTDQPQHF. CDR3 DNA: TGCGCCAGCAGCTTGGGCAGGGGCACCGATCAGCCCCAGCATTTT.

This clone occurred a few times. V gene TRBV2 combines with J gene TRBJ1-1; a weak D match, TRBD1 (5 bases). The V end lost 5 bases, the J end lost 2 bases, and 12 bases lay between the germline ends. CDR1 SNHLY and CDR2 FYNNEI come from the germline V gene. This CDR3 is 14 amino acids long. CDR3 nucleotide sequence: TGTGCCAGCAGTCTCACAGGATTCAACACTGAAGCTTTCTTT. It yields the protein CASSLTGFNTEAFF. The full variable domain, in which reference TRBV2 and TRBJ1-1 provide the parts outside the CDR3, is EPEVTQTPSHQVTQMGQEVILRCVPISNHLYFYWYRQILGQKVEFLVSFYNNEISEKSEIFDDQFSVERPDGSNFTLKIRSTKLEDSAMYFCASSLTGFNTEAFFGQGTRLTVV.

In this sample, this clone turned up a few times. The chain recombines TRBV4-3 with TRBJ1-1, with TRBD1 as a possible D gene (5 bases). The germline CDR1 and CDR2 sequences are LGHNA and YSLEER. The V end lost 4 bases, the J end lost 4 bases, and 13 bases lay between the germline ends. The length of the CDR3 is 14 residues. CDR3 region: CASSRGLGGTEAFF. CDR3 bases: TGCGCCAGCAGCCGCGGGTTGGGGGGCACTGAAGCTTTCTTT.

V is TRBV27 and J is TRBJ2-1, with 7 bases lining up with TRBD1. Germline CDR1 and CDR2: MNHEY and SMNVEV (reference sequence). This CDR3 is 13 amino acids long. V was clipped by 5 bases and J by 6 bases; unmatched bases: 4. CDR3 nucleotide sequence: TGTGCCAGCAGTCTATACAGGGGCAATGAGCAGTTCTTC. Protein product: CASSLYRGNEQFF.

V is TRBV19 and J is TRBJ1-1, with a possible D match to TRBD1 (5 bases). In germline, CDR1 is LNHDA, CDR2 SQIVND (reference sequence). V gave up 7 bases and J gave up 0 bases, with 15 bases separating them. This CDR3 is 15 amino acids long. Here the CDR3 reads CASIHRGRVNTEAFF. The CDR3 nucleotides are TGTGCCAGTATCCATCGGGGGAGAGTGAACACTGAAGCTTTCTTT.

The V gene is TRBV5-1, the J gene TRBJ1-3, with 7 bases lining up with TRBD1. The CDR3 length is 14 residues. Per the germline V gene, CDR1 is SGHRS and CDR2 is YFSETQ. Unmatched junction bases numbered 1, after V lost 1 base and J lost 3 bases. CDR3 sequence (DNA): TGCGCCAGCAGCTTGTCAGGGGGTGGAAACACCATATATTTT. It is translated as CASSLSGGGNTIYF. Together with reference TRBV5-1 and TRBJ1-3, the CDR3 gives the full variable domain: KAGVTQTPRYLIKTRGQQVTLSCSPISGHRSVSWYQQTPGQGLQFLFEYFSETQRNKGNFPGRFSGRQFSNSRSEMNVSTLELGDSALYLCASSLSGGGNTIYFGEGSWLTVV.

Written as DNA, the CDR3 is TGTGCCAGCAGCGCGGGACAGGGTCAACGTGGTGAGCAGTTCTTC. Residues: CASSAGQGQRGEQFF. The J gene is TRBJ2-1, the V gene TRBV7-6, with 9 bases fitting TRBD1. The germline gives CDR1 SGHVS, CDR2 FNYEAQ. After removal of 5 bases from V and 9 bases from J, the junction contained 11 bases not matched to a gene. This CDR3 comprises 15 residues.

The chain joins TRBV27 to TRBJ2-1, with D tentatively TRBD2 (6 bases). The length of the CDR3 is 15 residues. Trimming stripped 0 bases from V and 7 bases from J, with 13 bases between. Looked up from germline, CDR1 is MNHEY and CDR2 is SMNVEV (reference sequence). The CDR3 here is CASSLSRGSVNEQFF. The DNA for the CDR3 is TGTGCCAGCAGTTTATCGCGGGGTTCGGTGAATGAGCAGTTCTTC.

The chain couples TRBV5-1 to TRBJ2-1; 11 bases map to TRBD2. The CDR3 sequence is 18 residues long. Per the germline V gene, CDR1 is SGHRS and CDR2 is YFSETQ. The junction had 8 bases not matched to a gene; V was cut back by 3 bases and J by 0 bases. The CDR3 loop is CASSSPGTSGSSYNEQFF. The CDR3 nucleotides read TGCGCCAGCAGCTCCCCCGGAACTAGCGGGAGCTCCTACAATGAGCAGTTCTTC.

This chain links TRBV9 with TRBJ1-2; D unresolved. V shed 3 bases and J shed 8 bases, with 23 bases lying between them. Per the germline V gene, CDR1 is SGDLS and CDR2 is YYNGEE. The CDR3 runs 16 residues. As DNA, the CDR3 is TGTGCCAGCAGCGCGCGGGCAGACATTAGCGGGGAGGGCTACACCTTC. It codes for CASSARADISGEGYTF. The variable domain in full, completed from reference TRBV9 and TRBJ1-2, reads DSGVTQTPKHLITATGQRVTLRCSPRSGDLSVYWYQQSLDQGLQFLIQYYNGEERAKGNILERFSAQQFPDLHSELNLSSLELGDSALYFCASSARADISGEGYTFGSGTRLTVV.

The genes are TRBV4-3 and TRBJ1-1; TRBD1 agrees at 8 bases. The V segment lost 0 bases and the J segment 1 base; nucleotides outside the gene matches: 4. The CDR3 totals 16 residues. Germline lookup yields CDR1 LGHNA and CDR2 YSLEER. CDR3 bases: TGCGCCAGCAGCCAAGATTCCGGACAGGGGAACACTGAAGCTTTCTTT. Protein product: CASSQDSGQGNTEAFF.

V usage is TRBV5-4 and J usage is TRBJ2-5; perhaps TRBD2 as D (7 bases). The DNA end is more similar to TRBJ2-7, so the J call may be wrong. The CDR3 runs to 14 residues. Germline-derived CDR1 and CDR2 are SGHNT and YYREEE (reference sequence). The CDR3 reads CASSLGGGYYEQYF. The CDR3 nucleotides are TGTGCCAGCAGCTTGGGGGGGGGCTACTACGAGCAGTACTTC.

This chain joins TRBV28 and TRBJ2-5, with a tentative D call TRBD2 (8 bases). Germline values: CDR1 MDHEN, CDR2 SYDVKM. The V and J ends lost 6 bases and 1 base respectively, with 15 bases between them. The CDR3 runs to 15 residues. The CDR3 coding sequence is TGTGCCAGCAGCGGGGGGGACAGCATCCAAGAGACCCAGTACTTC. Protein sequence: CASSGGDSIQETQYF.

This rearrangement joins TRBV28 to TRBJ2-2; no clear D gene. This CDR3 region has 14 residues. Trimming left V 7 bases short and J 0 bases short, with 9 bases between. Per germline, CDR1 MDHEN and CDR2 SYDVKM. CDR3: CASTSTSNTGELFF. The CDR3 DNA follows: TGTGCCAGCACCTCCACATCGAACACCGGGGAGCTGTTTTTT.

The V call is TRBV6-1, the J call TRBJ2-1; TRBD2 aligns across 7 bases. Germline V gene data show CDR1 as MNHNS and CDR2 as SASEGT. The CDR3 contains 14 residues. With V trimmed by 7 bases and J by 9 bases, 12 bases remained unmatched. DNA for the CDR3: TGTGCCAGCACCGCAATCAGGCGGGAGAGTGAGCAGTTCTTC. This translates into CASTAIRRESEQFF.

V is TRBV5-1 and J is TRBJ2-5; no reliable D call. CDR1 SGHRS and CDR2 YFSETQ come from the germline V gene. V dropped 2 bases and J dropped 5 bases, with 10 bases sitting between them. This CDR3 contains 13 residues. The CDR3 nucleotides are TGCGCCAGCAGCTTAACGGTTTGGGAGACCCAGTACTTC. Protein: CASSLTVWETQYF.

The chain combines TRBV7-2 with TRBJ2-7; 12 nucleotides line up with TRBD1. The CDR3 is made up of 14 amino acids. Germline CDR1 reads SGHTA; CDR2 reads FQGNSA. V trimming: 3 bases; J trimming: 6 bases; junction bases outside the gene matches: 3. DNA for the CDR3: TGTGCCAGCAGCTTCGGGACAGGGGGCCGCGAGCAGTACTTC. Residues: CASSFGTGGREQYF. The whole variable domain, filled in from reference TRBV7-2 and TRBJ2-7, reads GAGVSQSPSNKVTEKGKDVELRCDPISGHTALYWYRQSLGQGLEFLIYFQGNSAPDKSGLPSDRFSAERTGGSVSTLTIQRTQQEDSAVYLCASSFGTGGREQYFGPGTRLTVT.

The V call is TRBV20-1, the J call TRBJ2-3; D remains ambiguous. Trimming removed 6 bases at V and 4 bases at J, with 8 bases between. CDR1 is DFQATT and CDR2 is SNEGSKA in the germline V gene (reference sequence). The CDR3 sequence is 11 residues long. The CDR3 DNA follows: TGCAGTGCGCCAAGCCCAGATACGCAGTATTTT. Protein: CSAPSPDTQYF.

The V call is TRBV18, the J call TRBJ2-6; weak D call: TRBD1 (5 bases). Between the trimmed V and J ends, which lost 0 bases and 0 bases, there was a span of 9 bases. Germline CDR1 and CDR2: KGHSH and LQKENI. This CDR3 contains 17 residues. The CDR3 loop is CASSPPGPFSGANVLTF. The CDR3 DNA is TGTGCCAGCTCACCACCGGGGCCGTTCTCTGGGGCCAACGTCCTGACTTTC.

The chain has TRBV6-6 and TRBJ1-1; TRBD1 aligns across 7 bases. The CDR3 runs to 15 residues. Unmatched junction bases numbered 10, after V lost 5 bases and J lost 4 bases. CDR1 is MNHNY, CDR2 SVGAGI, per germline (reference sequence). The CDR3 DNA sequence: TGTGCCAGCAGTCAACACGGTAACAGGGGCACTGAAGCTTTCTTT. It specifies CASSQHGNRGTEAFF.

The V call is TRBV7-3, the J call TRBJ2-2; 8 nucleotides agree with TRBD2. V shed 0 bases and J 5 bases; nucleotides not matched to a gene: 8. Germline V gene lookup returns CDR1 SGHTA and CDR2 FQGTGA. The CDR3 has 17 residues. The CDR3 DNA sequence: TGTGCCAGCAGCTTAACCGGGACTAGTTTGTTGACCGGGGAGCTGTTTTTT. Encoded protein: CASSLTGTSLLTGELFF.

The V call is TRBV5-1, the J call TRBJ1-3, with TRBD1 as a possible D gene (6 bases). The CDR3 extends over 16 amino acids. The V end was cut by 2 bases, the J end by 4 bases, with 16 bases between. The germline gives CDR1 SGHRS, CDR2 YFSETQ. The CDR3 DNA sequence: TGCGCCAGCAGCTTTGGTTCCGGGGGGGCCGGAAACACCATATATTTT. Its translation: CASSFGSGGAGNTIYF.

The rearrangement uses TRBV5-6 and TRBJ1-4; D is uncertain. The V gene's germline CDR1 is SGHDT and CDR2 YYEEEE. The CDR3 spans 13 residues. The V gene lost 2 bases and the J gene lost 8 bases, with 10 bases spanning the gap. The chain's CDR3 is CASSLNLREKLFF. The CDR3 DNA follows: TGTGCCAGCAGCTTAAATCTGAGGGAAAAACTGTTTTTT.

The chain uses TRBV5-1 and TRBJ1-6, with 7 bases matching TRBD1. Germline V gene lookup returns CDR1 SGHRS and CDR2 YFSETQ. J lost 5 bases, V lost 2 bases, and 7 bases had no gene match. The CDR3 sequence is 16 residues long. The CDR3 nucleotides are TGCGCCAGCAGCTTAAGGCCGGGACAGCATAATTCACCCCTCCACTTT. Translated: CASSLRPGQHNSPLHF.

The rearrangement joins TRBV19 to TRBJ1-5; 9 bases fit TRBD1. Germline CDR1 and CDR2: LNHDA and SQIVND (reference sequence). The CDR3 totals 15 residues. The junction had 2 bases not matched to a gene; V was cut back by 4 bases and J by 1 base. The CDR3 sequence: CASSRDRVSNQPQHF. The CDR3 bases are TGTGCCAGTAGTAGGGACAGGGTGAGCAATCAGCCCCAGCATTTT.

The chain is built from TRBV2 and TRBJ2-3; 10 positions match TRBD2. The germline gives CDR1 SNHLY, CDR2 FYNNEI. The CDR3 covers 15 residues. The V and J ends lost 6 bases and 2 bases, in that order; junction bases with no gene match: 5. CDR3 loop: CASRLLAGTTDTQYF. CDR3 in DNA: TGTGCCAGCAGGCTACTAGCGGGGACCACAGATACGCAGTATTTT.

The rearrangement links TRBV5-1 to TRBJ2-3; 9 bases map to TRBD2. The CDR3 has 16 residues. The germline CDR1 and CDR2 sequences are SGHRS and YFSETQ. Unmatched junction bases numbered 5, after V lost 0 bases and J lost 3 bases. CDR3 coding DNA: TGCGCCAGCAGCTTGGGGGCGGGAGGGCCTACAGATACGCAGTATTTT. It translates to CASSLGAGGPTDTQYF.

The V call is TRBV14, the J call TRBJ1-2, with D perhaps matching TRBD1 (5 bases). Per the germline V gene, CDR1 is SGHDN and CDR2 is FVKESK. The CDR3 is 15 amino acids. V shed 0 bases and J shed 6 bases, with 14 bases lying between them. The CDR3 region has the DNA TGTGCCAGCAGCCAAGATTGGTCGGGGGTGGATGGCTACACCTTC. This translates into CASSQDWSGVDGYTF.

V is TRBV7-2 and J is TRBJ2-1; 8 bases fit TRBD2. This CDR3 comprises 16 residues. The V and J ends lost 3 bases and 2 bases, in that order; junction bases with no gene match: 6. The V gene's germline CDR1 is SGHTA and CDR2 FQGNSA. The CDR3 nucleotides are TGTGCCAGCAGCTTCGGCGGGACTAGAGCCTACAATGAGCAGTTCTTC. It encodes CASSFGGTRAYNEQFF. Based on the CDR3 plus reference TRBV7-2 and TRBJ2-1, the full variable domain is GAGVSQSPSNKVTEKGKDVELRCDPISGHTALYWYRQSLGQGLEFLIYFQGNSAPDKSGLPSDRFSAERTGGSVSTLTIQRTQQEDSAVYLCASSFGGTRAYNEQFFGPGTRLTVL.

This clone was picked up a small number of times. The chain employs TRBV6-1 and TRBJ1-5; 7 nucleotides match TRBD1. The CDR3 contains 14 residues. CDR1 is MNHNS, CDR2 SASEGT, per germline. After removal of 8 bases from V and 3 bases from J, the junction contained 7 bases not matched to a gene. CDR3 amino acids: CASRTDRVNQPQHF. The CDR3 DNA sequence: TGTGCCAGCCGAACAGACAGGGTCAATCAGCCCCAGCATTTT.

The chain combines TRBV27 with TRBJ2-5; 8 positions agree with TRBD1. The CDR3 has 16 residues. Germline V gene data show CDR1 as MNHEY and CDR2 as SMNVEV (reference sequence). V gave up 3 bases and J gave up 5 bases; unmatched junction bases: 11. For the CDR3, the DNA is TGTGCCAGCAGTTTCTTTTGGGGGACAGGAGTCGAGACCCAGTACTTC. Translated: CASSFFWGTGVETQYF.